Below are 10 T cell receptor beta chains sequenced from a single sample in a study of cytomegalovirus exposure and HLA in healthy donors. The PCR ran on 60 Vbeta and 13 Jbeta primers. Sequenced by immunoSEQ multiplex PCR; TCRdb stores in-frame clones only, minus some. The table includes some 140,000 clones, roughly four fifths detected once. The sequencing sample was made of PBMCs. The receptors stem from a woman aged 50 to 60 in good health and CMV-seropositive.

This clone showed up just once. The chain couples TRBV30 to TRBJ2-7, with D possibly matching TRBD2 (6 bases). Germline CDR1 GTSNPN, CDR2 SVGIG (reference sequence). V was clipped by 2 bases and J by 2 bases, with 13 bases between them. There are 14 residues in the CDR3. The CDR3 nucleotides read TGTGCCTGGAGTTGGGGGACTGCTACCTACGAGCAGTACTTC. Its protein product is CAWSWGTATYEQYF.

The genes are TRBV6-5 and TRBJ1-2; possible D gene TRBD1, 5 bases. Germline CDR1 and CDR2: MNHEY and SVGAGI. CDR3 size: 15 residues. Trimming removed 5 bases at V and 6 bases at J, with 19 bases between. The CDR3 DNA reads TGTGCCAGCAGTGCTATTGGGGGAGGCCTCCATGGCTACACCTTC. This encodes CASSAIGGGLHGYTF.

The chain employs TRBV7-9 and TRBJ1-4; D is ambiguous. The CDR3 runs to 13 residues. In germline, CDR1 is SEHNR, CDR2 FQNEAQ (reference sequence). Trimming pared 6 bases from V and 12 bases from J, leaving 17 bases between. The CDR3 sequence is CASSPPGSWELFF. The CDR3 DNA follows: TGTGCCAGCAGTCCGCCCGGGAGCTGGGAACTGTTTTTT.

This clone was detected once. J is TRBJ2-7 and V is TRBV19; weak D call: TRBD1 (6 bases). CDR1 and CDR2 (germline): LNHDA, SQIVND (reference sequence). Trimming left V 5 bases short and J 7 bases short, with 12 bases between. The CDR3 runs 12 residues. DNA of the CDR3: TGTGCCAGTAGTGCCCTAGGGGGAGAGCAGTACTTC. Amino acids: CASSALGGEQYF.

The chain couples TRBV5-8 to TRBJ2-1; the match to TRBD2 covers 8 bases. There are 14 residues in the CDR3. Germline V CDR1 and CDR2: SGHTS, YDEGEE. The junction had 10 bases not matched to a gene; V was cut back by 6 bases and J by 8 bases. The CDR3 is CASKRGHDGYEQFF. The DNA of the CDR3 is TGTGCCAGCAAGCGGGGGCATGATGGGTATGAGCAGTTCTTC. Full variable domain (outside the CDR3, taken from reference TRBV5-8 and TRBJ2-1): EAGVTQSPTHLIKTRGQQATLRCSPISGHTSVYWYQQALGLGLQFLLWYDEGEERNRGNFPPRFSGRQFPNYSSELNVNALELEDSALYLCASKRGHDGYEQFFGPGTRLTVL.

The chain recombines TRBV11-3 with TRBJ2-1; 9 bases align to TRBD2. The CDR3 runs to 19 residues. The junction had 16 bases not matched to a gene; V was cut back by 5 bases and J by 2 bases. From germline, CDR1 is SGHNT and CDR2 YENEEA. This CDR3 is CASSPRTPGREGTYNEQFF. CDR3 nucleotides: TGTGCCAGCAGCCCTCGAACACCCGGGCGGGAGGGAACCTACAATGAGCAGTTCTTC.

CDR3 sequence: CASSLIGQGLYEQYF. The CDR3 DNA reads TGTGCCAGCAGTTTGATCGGACAGGGGTTGTACGAGCAGTACTTC. V is TRBV27 and J is TRBJ2-7, with 9 bases aligning to TRBD1. The trim removed 3 bases at V and 4 bases at J, leaving 7 bases unmatched. CDR1 is MNHEY, CDR2 SMNVEV, per germline (reference sequence). This CDR3 comprises 15 residues.

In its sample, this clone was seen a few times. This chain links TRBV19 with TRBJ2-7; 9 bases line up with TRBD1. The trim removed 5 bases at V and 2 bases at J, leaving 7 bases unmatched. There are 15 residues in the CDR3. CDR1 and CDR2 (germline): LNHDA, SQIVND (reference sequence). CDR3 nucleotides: TGTGCCAGTAGTCCAGGACAGGGGAGGGCCTACGAGCAGTACTTC. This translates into CASSPGQGRAYEQYF. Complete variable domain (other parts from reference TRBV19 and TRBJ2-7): DGGITQSPKYLFRKEGQNVTLSCEQNLNHDAMYWYRQDPGQGLRLIYYSQIVNDFQKGDIAEGYSVSREKKESFPLTVTSAQKNPTAFYLCASSPGQGRAYEQYFGPGTRLTVT.

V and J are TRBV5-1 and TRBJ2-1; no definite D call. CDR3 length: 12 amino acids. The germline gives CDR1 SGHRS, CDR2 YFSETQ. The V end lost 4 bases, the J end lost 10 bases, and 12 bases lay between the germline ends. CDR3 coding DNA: TGCGCCAGCAGCCTCAAGGTAGCCGAGCAGTTCTTC. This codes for CASSLKVAEQFF. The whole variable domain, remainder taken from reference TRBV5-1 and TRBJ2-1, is KAGVTQTPRYLIKTRGQQVTLSCSPISGHRSVSWYQQTPGQGLQFLFEYFSETQRNKGNFPGRFSGRQFSNSRSEMNVSTLELGDSALYLCASSLKVAEQFFGPGTRLTVL.

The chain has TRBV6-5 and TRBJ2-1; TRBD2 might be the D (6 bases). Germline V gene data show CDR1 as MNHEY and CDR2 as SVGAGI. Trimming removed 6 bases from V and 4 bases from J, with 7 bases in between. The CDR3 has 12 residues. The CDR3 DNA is TGTGCCAGCAGGGCGGGGTACAATGAGCAGTTCTTC. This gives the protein CASRAGYNEQFF.